A single TCR beta chain is shown here with its context. Its specificity is unknown. Method: immunoSEQ multiplex PCR; TCRdb's copy keeps in-frame clones and lacks some. Of 20,000 or so clones in the sample, 76% were seen once. The V segment lost 3 bases and the J segment 6 bases; nucleotides outside the gene matches: 7. The length of the CDR3 is 17 residues. The germline gives CDR1 SGHAT, CDR2 FQNNGV. This sample was taken from a study of neoadjuvant nivolumab and ipilimumab in lung cancer. The study's findings and limits: A small number of samples were TCR sequenced. Pretherapy blood TCR richness correlated positively with resected tumor richness.

The receptor's source is an adult with non-small cell lung cancer. V gene TRBV11-2 combines with J gene TRBJ2-1, with TRBD2 identical over 14 bases. The source was tumor tissue, collected after neoadjuvant nivolumab, alone or with ipilimumab, at or shortly before surgery. CDR3 nucleotide sequence: TGTGCCAGCAGCTTCACGAGGGGGACTAGCGGGAGCAATGAGCAGTTCTTC. This translates into CASSFTRGTSGSNEQFF. Filled out from reference TRBV11-2 and TRBJ2-1, the complete variable domain reads EAGVAQSPRYKIIEKRQSVAFWCNPISGHATLYWYQQILGQGPKLLIQFQNNGVVDDSQLPKDRFSAERLKGVDSTLKIQPAKLEDSAVYLCASSFTRGTSGSNEQFFGPGTRLTVL.